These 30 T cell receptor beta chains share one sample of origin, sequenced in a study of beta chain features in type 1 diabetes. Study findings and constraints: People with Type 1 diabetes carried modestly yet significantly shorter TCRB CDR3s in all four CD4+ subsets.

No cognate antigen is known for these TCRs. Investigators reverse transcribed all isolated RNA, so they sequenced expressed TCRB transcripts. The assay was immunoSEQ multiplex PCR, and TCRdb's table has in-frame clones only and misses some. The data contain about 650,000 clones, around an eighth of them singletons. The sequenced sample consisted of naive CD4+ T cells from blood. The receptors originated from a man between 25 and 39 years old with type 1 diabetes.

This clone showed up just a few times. The CDR3 region is CASSEYREQYF. The CDR3 region has the DNA TGTGCCAGCAGTGAATACCGCGAGCAGTACTTC. This rearrangement joins TRBV25-1 to TRBJ2-5; D is undetermined. The assigned J gene may be wrong: the sequence end matches TRBJ2-7 better. The CDR3 has 11 residues. Germline values: CDR1 MGHDK, CDR2 SYGVNS.

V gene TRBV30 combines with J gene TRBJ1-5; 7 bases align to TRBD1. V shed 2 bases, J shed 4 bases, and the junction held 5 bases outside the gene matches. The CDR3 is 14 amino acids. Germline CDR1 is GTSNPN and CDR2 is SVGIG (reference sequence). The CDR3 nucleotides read TGTGCCTGGAGTCGGGACAGTTTAAATCAGCCCCAGCATTTT. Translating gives CAWSRDSLNQPQHF. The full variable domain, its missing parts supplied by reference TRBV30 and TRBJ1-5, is SQTIHQWPATLVQPVGSPLSLECTVEGTSNPNLYWYRQAAGRGLQLLFYSVGIGQISSEVPQNLSASRPQDRQFILSSKKLLLSDSGFYLCAWSRDSLNQPQHFGDGTRLSIL.

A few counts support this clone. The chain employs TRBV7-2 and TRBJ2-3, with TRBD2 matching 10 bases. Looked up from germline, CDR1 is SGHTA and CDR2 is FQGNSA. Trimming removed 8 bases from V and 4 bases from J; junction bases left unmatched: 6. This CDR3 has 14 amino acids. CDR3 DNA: TGTGCCAGCGAGAGCGGGGGGGCCCCAGATACGCAGTATTTT. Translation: CASESGGAPDTQYF.

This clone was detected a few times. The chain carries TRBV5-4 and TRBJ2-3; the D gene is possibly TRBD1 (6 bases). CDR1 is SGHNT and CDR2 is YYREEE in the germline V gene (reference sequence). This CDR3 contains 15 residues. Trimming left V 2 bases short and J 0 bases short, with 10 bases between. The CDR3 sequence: CASSLDRISTDTQYF. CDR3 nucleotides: TGTGCCAGCAGCTTAGACAGGATTAGCACAGATACGCAGTATTTT.

CDR3 in amino acids: CASSLVWTSGYNEQFF. CDR3 bases: TGTGCCAGCAGCTTAGTGTGGACTAGCGGCTACAATGAGCAGTTCTTC. This rearrangement joins TRBV7-2 to TRBJ2-1, with TRBD2 identical over 10 bases. V lost 1 base and J lost 3; bases outside the gene matches: 3. Germline loops: CDR1 SGHTA, CDR2 FQGNSA. CDR3 length: 16 residues.

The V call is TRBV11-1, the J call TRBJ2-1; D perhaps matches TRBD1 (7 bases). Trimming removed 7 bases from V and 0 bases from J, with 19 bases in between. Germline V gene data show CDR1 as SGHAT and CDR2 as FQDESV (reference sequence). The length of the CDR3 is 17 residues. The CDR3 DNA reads TGTGCCAGCACCCAGGGGGGTGCCAGGAGCTCCTACAATGAGCAGTTCTTC. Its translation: CASTQGGARSSYNEQFF.

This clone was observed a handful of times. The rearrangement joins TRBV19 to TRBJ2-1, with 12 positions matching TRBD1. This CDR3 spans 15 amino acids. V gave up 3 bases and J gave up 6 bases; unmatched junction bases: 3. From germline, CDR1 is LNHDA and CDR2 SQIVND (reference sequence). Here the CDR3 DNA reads TGTGCCAGTAGTATCCGGGACAGGGGGCTCAATGAGCAGTTCTTC. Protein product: CASSIRDRGLNEQFF.

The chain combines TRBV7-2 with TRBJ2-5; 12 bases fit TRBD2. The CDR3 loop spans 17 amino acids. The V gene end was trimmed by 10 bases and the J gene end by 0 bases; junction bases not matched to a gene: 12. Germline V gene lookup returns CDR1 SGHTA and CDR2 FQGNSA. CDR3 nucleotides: TGTGCCACCCGTCTAGCGGGGGGGGCCCAGTACCAAGAGACCCAGTACTTC. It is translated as CATRLAGGAQYQETQYF.

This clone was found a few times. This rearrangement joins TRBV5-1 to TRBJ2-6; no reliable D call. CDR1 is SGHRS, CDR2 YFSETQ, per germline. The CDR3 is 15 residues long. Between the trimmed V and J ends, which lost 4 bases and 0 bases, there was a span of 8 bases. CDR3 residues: CASSPTYSGANVLTF. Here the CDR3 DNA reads TGCGCCAGCAGCCCTACATACTCTGGGGCCAACGTCCTGACTTTC.

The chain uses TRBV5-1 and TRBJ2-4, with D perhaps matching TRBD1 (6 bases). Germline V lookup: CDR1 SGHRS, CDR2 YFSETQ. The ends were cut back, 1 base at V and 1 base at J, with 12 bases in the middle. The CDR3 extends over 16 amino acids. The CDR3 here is CASSLFSQGAKNIQYF. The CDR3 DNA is TGCGCCAGCAGCTTGTTTTCCCAGGGGGCCAAAAACATTCAGTACTTC.

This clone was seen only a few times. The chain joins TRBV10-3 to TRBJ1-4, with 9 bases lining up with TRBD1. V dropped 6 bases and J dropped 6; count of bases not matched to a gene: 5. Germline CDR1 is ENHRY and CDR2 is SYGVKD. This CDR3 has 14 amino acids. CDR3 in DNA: TGTGCCATCAGGGGACAGGGTCAACATGAAAAACTGTTTTTT. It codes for CAIRGQGQHEKLFF.

The CDR3: CASSPAGPGREQFF. The CDR3 bases are TGTGCCAGCAGCCCAGCGGGCCCGGGCCGAGAGCAGTTCTTC. The chain recombines TRBV27 with TRBJ2-1; D may be TRBD2 (6 bases). Trimming pared 6 bases from V and 10 bases from J, leaving 19 bases between. The CDR3 consists of 14 residues. Per germline, CDR1 MNHEY and CDR2 SMNVEV (reference sequence).

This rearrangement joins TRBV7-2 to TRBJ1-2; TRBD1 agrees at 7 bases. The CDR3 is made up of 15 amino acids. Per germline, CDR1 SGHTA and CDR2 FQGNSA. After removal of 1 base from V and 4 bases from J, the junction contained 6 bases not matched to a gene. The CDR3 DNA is TGTGCCAGCAGCTTAGAGACAGGGAAGTTCTATGGCTACACCTTC. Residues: CASSLETGKFYGYTF. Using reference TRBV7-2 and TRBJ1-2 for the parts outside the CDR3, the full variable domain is GAGVSQSPSNKVTEKGKDVELRCDPISGHTALYWYRQSLGQGLEFLIYFQGNSAPDKSGLPSDRFSAERTGGSVSTLTIQRTQQEDSAVYLCASSLETGKFYGYTFGSGTRLTVV.

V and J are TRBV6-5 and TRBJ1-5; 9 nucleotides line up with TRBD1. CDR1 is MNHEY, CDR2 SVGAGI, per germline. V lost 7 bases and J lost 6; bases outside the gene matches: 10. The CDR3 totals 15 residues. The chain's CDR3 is CASNPVPGQGQPQHF. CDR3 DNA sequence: TGTGCCAGCAATCCCGTTCCGGGACAGGGTCAGCCCCAGCATTTT.

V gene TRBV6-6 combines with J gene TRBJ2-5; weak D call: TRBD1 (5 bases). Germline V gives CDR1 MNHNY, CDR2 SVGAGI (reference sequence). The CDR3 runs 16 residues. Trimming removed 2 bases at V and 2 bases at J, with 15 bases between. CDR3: CASSYPSGAGQETQYF. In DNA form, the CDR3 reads TGTGCCAGCAGTTACCCTAGTGGGGCAGGACAAGAGACCCAGTACTTC.

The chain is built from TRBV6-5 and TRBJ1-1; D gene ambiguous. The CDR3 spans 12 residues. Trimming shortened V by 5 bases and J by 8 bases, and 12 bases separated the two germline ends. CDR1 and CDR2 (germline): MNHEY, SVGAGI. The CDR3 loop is CASSNPDSEAFF. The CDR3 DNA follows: TGTGCCAGCAGTAACCCGGACTCCGAAGCTTTCTTT.

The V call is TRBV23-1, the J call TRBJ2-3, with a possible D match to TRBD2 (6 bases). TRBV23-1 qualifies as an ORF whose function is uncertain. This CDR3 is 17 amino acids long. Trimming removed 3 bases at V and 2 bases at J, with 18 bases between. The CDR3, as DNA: TGCGCCAGCAGTCAGGGGGTTAGGCTAGCGAACACAGATACGCAGTATTTT. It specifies CASSQGVRLANTDTQYF.

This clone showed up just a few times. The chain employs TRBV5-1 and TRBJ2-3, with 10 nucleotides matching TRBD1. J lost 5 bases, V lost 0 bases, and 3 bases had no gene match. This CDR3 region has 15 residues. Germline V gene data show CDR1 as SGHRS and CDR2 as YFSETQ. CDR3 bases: TGCGCCAGCAGCTTGGGACAGGGGGCAGAAGATACGCAGTATTTT. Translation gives CASSLGQGAEDTQYF.

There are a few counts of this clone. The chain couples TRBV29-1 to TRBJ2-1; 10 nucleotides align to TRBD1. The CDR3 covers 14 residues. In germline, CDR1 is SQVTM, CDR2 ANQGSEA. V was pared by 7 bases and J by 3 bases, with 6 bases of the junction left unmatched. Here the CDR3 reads CSATGQGFYNEQFF. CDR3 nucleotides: TGCAGCGCAACGGGACAGGGGTTCTACAATGAGCAGTTCTTC.

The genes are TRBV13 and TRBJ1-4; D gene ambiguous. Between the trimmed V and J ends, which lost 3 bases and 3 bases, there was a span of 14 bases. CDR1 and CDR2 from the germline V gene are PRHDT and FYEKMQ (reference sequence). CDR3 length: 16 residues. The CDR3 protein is CASSFRGLGANEKLFF. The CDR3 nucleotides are TGTGCCAGCAGCTTCCGAGGCCTTGGGGCTAATGAAAAACTGTTTTTT.

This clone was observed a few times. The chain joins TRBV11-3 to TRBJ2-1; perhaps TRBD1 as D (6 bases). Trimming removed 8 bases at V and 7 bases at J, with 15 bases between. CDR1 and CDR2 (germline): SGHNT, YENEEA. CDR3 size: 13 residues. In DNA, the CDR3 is TGTGCCAGCGGTTGGGGGCAGGGGAATGAGCAGTTCTTC. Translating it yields CASGWGQGNEQFF.

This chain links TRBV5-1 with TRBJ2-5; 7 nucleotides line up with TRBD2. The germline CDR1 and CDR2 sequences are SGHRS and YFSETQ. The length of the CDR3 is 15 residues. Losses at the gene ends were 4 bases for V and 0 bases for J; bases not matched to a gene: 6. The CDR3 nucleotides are TGCGCCAGCAGCGATAGCGGGTACTACCAAGAGACCCAGTACTTC. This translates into CASSDSGYYQETQYF.

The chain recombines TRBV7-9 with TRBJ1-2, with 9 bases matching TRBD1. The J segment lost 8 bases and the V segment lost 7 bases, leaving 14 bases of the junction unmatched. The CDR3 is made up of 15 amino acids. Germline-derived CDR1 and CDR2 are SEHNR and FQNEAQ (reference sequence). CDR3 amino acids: CASNHPRGQGWGYTF. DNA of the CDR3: TGTGCCAGCAACCATCCGAGGGGACAGGGTTGGGGCTACACCTTC.

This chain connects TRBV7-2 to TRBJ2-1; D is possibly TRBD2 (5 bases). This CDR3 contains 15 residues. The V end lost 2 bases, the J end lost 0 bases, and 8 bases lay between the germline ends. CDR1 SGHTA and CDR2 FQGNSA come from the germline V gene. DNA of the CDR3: TGTGCCAGCAGCTTACTGGGAGTCTCCTACAATGAGCAGTTCTTC. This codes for CASSLLGVSYNEQFF.

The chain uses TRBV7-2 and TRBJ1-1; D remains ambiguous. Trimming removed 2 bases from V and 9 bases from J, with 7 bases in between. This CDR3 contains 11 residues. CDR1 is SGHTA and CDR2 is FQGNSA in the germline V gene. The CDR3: CASSLQKKAFF. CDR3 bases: TGTGCCAGCAGCTTACAGAAGAAAGCTTTCTTT.

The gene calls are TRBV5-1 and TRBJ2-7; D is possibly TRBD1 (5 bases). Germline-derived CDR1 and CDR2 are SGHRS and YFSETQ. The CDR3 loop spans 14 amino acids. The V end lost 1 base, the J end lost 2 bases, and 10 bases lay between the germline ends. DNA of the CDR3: TGCGCCAGCAGCTTGAGGGGCTCAACCTACGAGCAGTACTTC. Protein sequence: CASSLRGSTYEQYF.

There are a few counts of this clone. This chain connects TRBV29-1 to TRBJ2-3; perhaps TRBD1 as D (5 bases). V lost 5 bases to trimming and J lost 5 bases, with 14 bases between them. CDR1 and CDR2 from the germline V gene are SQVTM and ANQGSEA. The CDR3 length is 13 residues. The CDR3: CSVRTSDLDTQYF. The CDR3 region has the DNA TGCAGCGTTCGGACATCCGATCTAGATACGCAGTATTTT.

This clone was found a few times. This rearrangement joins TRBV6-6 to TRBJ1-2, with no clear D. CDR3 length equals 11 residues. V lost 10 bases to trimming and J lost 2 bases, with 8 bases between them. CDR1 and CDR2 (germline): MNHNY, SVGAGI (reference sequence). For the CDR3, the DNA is TGTGCCACCCTAATCAACTATGGCTACACCTTC. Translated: CATLINYGYTF.

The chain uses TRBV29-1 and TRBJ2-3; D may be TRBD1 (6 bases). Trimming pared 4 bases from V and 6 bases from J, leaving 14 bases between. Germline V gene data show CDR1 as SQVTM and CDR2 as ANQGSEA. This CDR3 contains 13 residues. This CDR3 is CSVGTRGSDTQYF. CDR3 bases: TGCAGCGTTGGTACCAGGGGTTCGGATACGCAGTATTTT.

Written as DNA, the CDR3 is TGCGCCAGCACCGGACTACCCGAAGAGACCCAGTACTTC. Translating gives CASTGLPEETQYF. The V and J genes are TRBV5-1 and TRBJ2-5; possibly TRBD2 for D (6 bases). CDR3 size: 13 residues. Germline V gene lookup returns CDR1 SGHRS and CDR2 YFSETQ. Between the trimmed V and J ends, which lost 6 bases and 3 bases, there was a span of 12 bases.